Detailed here is one T cell receptor (beta chain). Its specificity is not known. Researchers made TCR beta libraries by using iRepertoire HTBI primers and running Arm-PCR on CDR3 regions. TCRdb reprocessed the multiplex PCR reads via MiXCR and lists one record per CDR3 protein. The sample carries about 470,000 distinct CDR3 sequences, less than 25% recorded once. The data are from a study of regulatory T cells in long-lasting Graves disease. Study observations and caveats: Persistent disease exhibited a predilection for TRBV28, TRBJ1-2 and TRBJ2-5.

The ends were cut back, 2 bases at V and 0 bases at J, with 26 bases in the middle. The CDR3 contains 20 residues. Per germline, CDR1 DFQATT and CDR2 SNEGSKA (reference sequence). Stated time point: persistent/refractory GD, antithyroid drugs over 5 years with positive TRAb. From RNA extracted from PBMCs, the TCR library was made. An endocrinology department located in Xi'an, China, was where the patients came from. Sequencing was performed on peripheral blood mononuclear cells (PBMCs), taken when the disease was refractory, from a patient treated with antithyroid drugs. The sequence was collected from a female donor with Graves disease. This chain connects TRBV20-1 to TRBJ1-5; possible D gene TRBD1, 6 bases. CDR3 bases: TGCAGTGCTAGACACCCGCCGGTGGTCGGACAGCCCTATAGCAATCAGCCCCAGCATTTT. It translates to CSARHPPVVGQPYSNQPQHF.